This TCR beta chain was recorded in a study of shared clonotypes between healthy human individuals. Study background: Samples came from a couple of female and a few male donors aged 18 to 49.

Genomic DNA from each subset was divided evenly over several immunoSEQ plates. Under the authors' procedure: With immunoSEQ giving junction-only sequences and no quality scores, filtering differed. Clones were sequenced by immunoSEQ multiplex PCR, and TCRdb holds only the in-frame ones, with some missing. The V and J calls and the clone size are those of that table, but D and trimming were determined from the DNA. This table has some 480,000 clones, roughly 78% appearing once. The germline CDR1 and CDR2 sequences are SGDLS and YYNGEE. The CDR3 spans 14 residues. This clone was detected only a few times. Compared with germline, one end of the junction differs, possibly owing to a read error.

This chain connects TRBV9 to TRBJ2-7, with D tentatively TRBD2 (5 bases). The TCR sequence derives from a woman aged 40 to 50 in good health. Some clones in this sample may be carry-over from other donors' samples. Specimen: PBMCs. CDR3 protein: CASSVGGSSHEQYF. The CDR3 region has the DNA TGTGCCAGCAGCGTAGGCGGGTCCTCCCACGAGCAGTACTTC.